Listed below are T cell receptor beta chains from one sample, sequenced in a study of T cell changes during pregnancy in multiple sclerosis. TCRdb's copy holds only in-frame clones and misses some; the assay was immunoSEQ multiplex PCR. The sample shows more than 80,000 clones, about 96% of them seen only once. Specimen: peripheral blood, collected in the second trimester of pregnancy. These receptors all stem from a female donor with multiple sclerosis, enrolled in a pregnancy study. Both conserved end residues are part of each CDR3. A D gene is named only where the DNA matches it firmly. The listing skips clone size in some rows; elsewhere it reads once, few, many or a size class.

J gene,D gene,clone size,V gene,CDR3 protein,CDR3 DNA
TRBJ2-1,TRBD2,-,TRBV5-1,CASSSSGTSGRNEQFF,TGCGCCAGCAGCTCTTCCGGGACTAGCGGGAGGAATGAGCAGTTCTTC
TRBJ2-5,-,-,TRBV28,CASSLAGSRETQYF,TGTGCCAGCAGTTTGGCAGGGTCTAGGGAGACCCAGTACTTC
TRBJ2-1,-,-,TRBV27,CASSLFAGSYNEQFF,TGTGCCAGCAGTTTATTTGCGGGTTCCTACAATGAGCAGTTCTTC
TRBJ2-2,-,-,TRBV4-1,CASSFDLGGELFF,TGCGCCAGCAGCTTCGACCTAGGAGGGGAGCTGTTTTTT
TRBJ1-5,-,-,TRBV5-1,CASSLAGGNQPQHF,TGCGCCAGCAGCTTGGCAGGGGGCAATCAGCCCCAGCATTTT
TRBJ1-1,-,-,TRBV29-1,CSSSTGLNTEAFF,TGCAGCTCAAGCACAGGGCTGAACACTGAAGCTTTCTTT
TRBJ1-5,TRBD1,-,TRBV6-6,CASSPGTGANQPQHF,TGTGCCAGCAGTCCTGGGACAGGGGCTAATCAGCCCCAGCATTTT
TRBJ2-1,-,-,TRBV27,CASSGQLTYNEQFF,TGTGCCAGCAGCGGACAGCTAACCTACAATGAGCAGTTCTTC
TRBJ2-1,TRBD1,once,TRBV11-2,CASSRIDRGDYNEQFF,TGTGCCAGCAGTCGCATCGACAGGGGAGATTACAATGAGCAGTTCTTC
TRBJ2-3,-,-,TRBV2,CASRGSPSAESTDTQYF,TGTGCCAGCAGAGGGTCCCCCTCAGCGGAGAGCACAGATACGCAGTATTTT
TRBJ1-1,-,once,TRBV19,CASSKPDRPATEAFF,TGTGCCAGTAGTAAGCCCGACAGGCCCGCAACTGAAGCTTTCTTT
TRBJ2-7,-,-,TRBV18,CASSLVPYEQYF,TGTGCCAGCTCCCTCGTTCCCTACGAGCAGTACTTC
TRBJ2-4,-,-,TRBV7-2,CASSASTVEDIQYF,TGTGCCAGCAGCGCCTCAACGGTAGAGGACATTCAGTACTTC
TRBJ2-7,TRBD1,-,TRBV7-2,CASSQPGQGAREQYF,TGTGCCAGCAGCCAACCGGGACAGGGGGCGAGGGAGCAGTACTTC
TRBJ1-4,TRBD1,-,TRBV4-1,CASSQLQGNEKLFF,TGCGCCAGCAGCCAACTACAGGGGAATGAAAAACTGTTTTTT
TRBJ2-1,-,-,TRBV5-8,CASSLSLSFEQFF,TGTGCCAGCAGCTTAAGTCTGAGCTTTGAGCAGTTCTTC
TRBJ1-1,-,-,TRBV7-9,CASSATVNTEAFF,TGTGCCAGCAGCGCTACAGTGAACACTGAAGCTTTCTTT
TRBJ1-4,TRBD1,-,TRBV5-8,CASSHRGRQGGNEKLFF,TGTGCCAGCAGCCATAGGGGCCGACAGGGTGGGAACGAAAAACTGTTTTTT
TRBJ2-2,-,once,TRBV2,CASAQGPAGELFF,TGTGCCAGCGCACAGGGCCCCGCCGGGGAGCTGTTTTTT
TRBJ2-3,-,-,TRBV5-6,CASSLGQPLVGPTDTQYF,TGTGCCAGCAGCTTGGGACAGCCCCTCGTCGGTCCCACAGATACGCAGTATTTT
TRBJ2-2,-,once,TRBV2,CASNPTGAFGELFF,TGTGCCAGCAACCCGACAGGAGCGTTCGGGGAGCTGTTTTTT
TRBJ1-5,TRBD1,once,TRBV15,CATSRDRRGQGSNQPQHF,TGTGCCACCAGCAGAGATAGGAGGGGGCAGGGTAGCAATCAGCCCCAGCATTTT
TRBJ2-7,-,-,TRBV28,CASSLTVYEQYF,TGTGCCAGCAGTTTGACAGTCTACGAGCAGTACTTC
TRBJ2-1,TRBD2,-,TRBV2,CASSWTSGLYNEQFF,TGTGCCAGCAGCTGGACTAGCGGGCTGTACAATGAGCAGTTCTTC
TRBJ1-2,-,few,TRBV5-1,CASSSGGWGYTF,TGCGCCAGCAGCTCCGGAGGGTGGGGCTACACCTTC
TRBJ2-1,TRBD2,-,TRBV18,CASSPPWEGISSSYNEQFF,TGTGCCAGCTCACCACCGTGGGAGGGAATCTCGAGCTCCTACAATGAGCAGTTCTTC
TRBJ2-7,TRBD2,-,TRBV13,CASSSTGTRFSSEQYF,TGTGCCAGCAGCTCCACCGGGACTAGGTTTTCATCCGAGCAGTACTTC
TRBJ2-7,TRBD1,-,TRBV7-2,CASSLSGQAYEQYF,TGTGCCAGCAGCTTATCCGGACAGGCCTACGAGCAGTACTTC
TRBJ1-4,TRBD1,once,TRBV28,CASSRTGGGSNEKLFF,TGTGCCAGCAGTAGGACAGGGGGGGGGTCTAATGAAAAACTGTTTTTT
TRBJ2-5,TRBD2,-,TRBV7-7,CASSLRASGSPGETQYF,TGTGCCAGCAGCTTAAGAGCTAGCGGGAGTCCAGGAGAGACCCAGTACTTC
TRBJ1-1,-,-,TRBV19,CASSTPRGILNTEAFF,TGTGCCAGTAGTACCCCCAGGGGTATCTTGAACACTGAAGCTTTCTTT
TRBJ1-2,TRBD1,once,TRBV5-6,CASSVGQGHGYTF,TGTGCCAGCAGCGTCGGACAGGGTCATGGCTACACCTTC
TRBJ1-1,-,-,TRBV5-1,CASSLEAMGGTEAFF,TGCGCCAGCAGCTTGGAGGCTATGGGGGGCACTGAAGCTTTCTTT
TRBJ1-1,-,-,TRBV10-3,CAISETGMNTEAFF,TGTGCCATCAGTGAGACAGGGATGAACACTGAAGCTTTCTTT
TRBJ2-6,-,-,TRBV6-1,CASSEAGDGANVLTF,TGTGCCAGCAGTGAAGCAGGGGATGGGGCCAACGTCCTGACTTTC
TRBJ2-7,-,-,TRBV27,CASSMGEGGSYEQYF,TGTGCCAGCAGTATGGGGGAAGGGGGCTCCTACGAGCAGTACTTC
TRBJ1-4,-,once,TRBV28,CASSQTGAHNEKLFF,TGTGCCAGCAGCCAAACAGGAGCCCATAATGAAAAACTGTTTTTT
TRBJ2-7,-,-,TRBV4-3,CASSQDISLAISYEQYF,TGCGCCAGCAGCCAAGATATTAGCCTAGCGATTTCCTACGAGCAGTACTTC
TRBJ1-3,-,-,TRBV19,CASSIVGALAGNTIYF,TGTGCCAGTAGTATAGTCGGAGCTCTGGCTGGAAACACCATATATTTT
TRBJ2-1,-,-,TRBV7-8,CASSTAVNYNEQFF,TGTGCCAGCAGCACGGCGGTTAATTACAATGAGCAGTTCTTC
TRBJ2-3,-,-,TRBV5-1,CASSSGRPTDTQYF,TGCGCCAGCAGCTCGGGAAGGCCCACAGATACGCAGTATTTT
TRBJ2-3,TRBD2,-,TRBV5-4,CASSLAGRAETDTQYF,TGTGCCAGCAGCTTGGCCGGGAGGGCCGAAACAGATACGCAGTATTTT
TRBJ2-7,-,-,TRBV10-3,CAISESGDREQYF,TGTGCCATCAGTGAGTCAGGGGATCGCGAGCAGTACTTC
TRBJ2-7,TRBD1,-,TRBV15,CATSGGGQGAYEQYF,TGTGCCACCAGCGGAGGGGGACAGGGTGCCTACGAGCAGTACTTC
TRBJ2-1,TRBD2,-,TRBV19,CASIDGRAAYNEQFF,TGTGCCAGTATCGACGGGAGGGCCGCCTACAATGAGCAGTTCTTC
TRBJ2-2,-,-,TRBV21-1,CASSKAGTGSTGELFF,TGTGCCAGCAGCAAAGCGGGGACAGGGAGCACCGGGGAGCTGTTTTTT
TRBJ2-2,TRBD1,-,TRBV6-5,CASRTRDRGPGELFF,TGTGCCAGCAGGACCCGGGACAGGGGGCCCGGGGAGCTGTTTTTT
TRBJ2-7,-,-,TRBV18,CASSPKGVSAEQYF,TGTGCCAGCTCTCCCAAGGGGGTATCTGCCGAGCAGTACTTC
TRBJ1-3,-,-,TRBV7-9,CASSLVQGAGNTIYF,TGTGCCAGCAGCTTAGTACAGGGTGCTGGAAACACCATATATTTT
TRBJ2-7,-,-,TRBV6-4,CASSDSIAVNYEQYF,TGTGCCAGCAGTGACTCAATAGCGGTTAACTACGAGCAGTACTTC
TRBJ2-2,TRBD1,-,TRBV30,CAWSSGTGVTGELFF,TGTGCCTGGAGTTCCGGGACAGGGGTAACCGGGGAGCTGTTTTTT
TRBJ2-1,-,-,TRBV21-1,CASSEGTGSYNEQFF,TGTGCCAGCAGCGAGGGGACAGGCTCCTACAATGAGCAGTTCTTC
TRBJ2-2,-,-,TRBV15,CATGYGGELFF,TGTGCCACCGGTTACGGCGGGGAGCTGTTTTTT
TRBJ1-2,TRBD1,-,TRBV6-6,CASSSLSGGGDYGYTF,TGTGCCAGCAGTTCTCTCTCAGGGGGAGGAGACTATGGCTACACCTTC
TRBJ1-1,TRBD1,-,TRBV6-1,CASSREGALNTEAFF,TGTGCCAGCAGTAGAGAGGGGGCGCTTAACACTGAAGCTTTCTTT